This T cell receptor beta chain derives from a study of cytomegalovirus exposure and HLA in healthy donors. With 5 bases clipped from V and 0 bases from J, the junction kept 9 bases outside the gene matches. In germline, CDR1 is MGHDK, CDR2 SYGVNS. This CDR3 contains 18 residues. On this clone: Antigen specificity is unknown.

It was with 60 Vbeta and 13 Jbeta primers that the PCR ran. Repertoires were generated with immunoSEQ multiplex PCR, while TCRdb's copy carries only in-frame clones and drops some. This repertoire shows some 150,000 clones, about 81% found once; its top ten account for 8.1%. Broader study findings: Exclusion applied to some V segments, including TRBV6-2 and TRBV6-3, as they were indistinguishable. Associated with cytomegalovirus, according to the listing, were 150 to 200 TCR beta chains.

The chain joins TRBV25-1 to TRBJ2-6; 8 bases line up with TRBD1. Sequencing was carried out using PBMCs. The receptor comes from a woman aged 45-60 years in good health and CMV-seropositive. The CDR3 is CASSSPGQVSSGANVLTF. The CDR3 DNA reads as TGTGCCAGCAGTTCCCCGGGACAGGTTAGCTCTGGGGCCAACGTCCTGACTTTC. The full variable domain, completed using reference TRBV25-1 and TRBJ2-6, is EADIYQTPRYLVIGTGKKITLECSQTMGHDKMYWYQQDPGMELHLIHYSYGVNSTEKGDLSSESTVSRIRTEHFPLTLESARPSHTSQYLCASSSPGQVSSGANVLTFGAGSRLTVL.